The 12 T cell receptor beta chains given below trace back to one sample, sequenced in a study of T cells expressing NK-cell markers (dated by TCRdb to 2018 to 2021). Receptor libraries were prepared by 5' RACE. The instrument was an Illumina HiSeq 2000. The reads were reprocessed in TCRdb, with one entry per CDR3 protein sequence and no accompanying DNA. Per the sample table, the count is about 450,000 distinct CDR3 sequences. The ten largest clonotypes hold about 7.1% of the sample. Sequenced sample: blood T cells: a sorted CD56 or NKG2C T cell subset, CD4+ or CD8+ T cells, or bulk PBMC T cells (not recorded which). The receptors shown here come from a woman between 18 and 70 years old in good health.

The CDR3: CASSLTSGTNEQFF. The chain uses TRBV12-3 or TRBV12-4 and TRBJ2-1; TCRdb names TRBD2, which stays unverified in the absence of DNA. CDR3 length equals 14 residues.

The V and J genes are TRBV7-6 and TRBJ2-3; as DNA is missing, the TRBD1 call by TCRdb cannot be tested. Germline V lookup: CDR1 SGHVS, CDR2 FNYEAQ. This CDR3 is 16 amino acids long. The chain's CDR3 is CASSIGQAYGPDTRYF.

The chain combines TRBV20-1 with TRBJ2-3; TCRdb lists TRBD2, though no DNA is available to test this call. Germline CDR1 is DFQATT and CDR2 is SNEGSKA (reference sequence). The CDR3 extends over 17 amino acids. The chain's CDR3 is CSAPPADSQLLADTQYF.

The V gene is TRBV13, the J gene TRBJ2-7. This CDR3 has 14 residues. The germline V gene encodes CDR1 PRHDT and CDR2 FYEKMQ (reference sequence). This CDR3 is CASSLEWSSYEQYF.

This chain uses TRBV7-8 with TRBJ2-5; TCRdb calls TRBD1, which cannot be checked without DNA. Germline CDR1 reads SGHVS; CDR2 reads FQNEAQ. The CDR3 loop spans 15 amino acids. This CDR3 reads CASSLQGALKETQYF.

The genes are TRBV6-2 or TRBV6-3 and TRBJ2-1; the D call of TRBD2 rests on TCRdb alone, since no DNA is present to check it. Germline V CDR1 and CDR2: MNHEY, SVGEGT. The CDR3 has 22 residues. CDR3 residues: CASSYSIVIANVGIWRYNEQFF.

CDR3 protein: CASRRQGWHIQYF. The chain joins TRBV12-3 or TRBV12-4 to TRBJ2-4; with no DNA, the TCRdb D assignment of TRBD1 cannot be verified. CDR3 length: 13 residues.

V gene TRBV29-1 combines with J gene TRBJ1-4; TCRdb reports TRBD1, a call that lacks DNA to check it against. The CDR3 has 14 amino acids. Germline CDR1 is SQVTM and CDR2 is ANQGSEA. CDR3: CSVRPGQGGEKLFF.

The rearrangement links TRBV20-1 to TRBJ2-3; TCRdb's D gene call, TRBD2, goes unchecked for lack of DNA. There are 16 residues in the CDR3. Germline assignment: CDR1 DFQATT and CDR2 SNEGSKA (reference sequence). The CDR3 region is CSASSAASPSTDTQYF.

The CDR3 here is CASSLGLRGSYNEQFF. V is TRBV7-9 and J is TRBJ2-1; lacking DNA, the TRBD2 call made by TCRdb goes unchecked. The germline CDR1 and CDR2 sequences are SEHNR and FQNEAQ (reference sequence). CDR3 length: 16 residues.

This sequence joins TRBV7-3 and TRBJ2-2; TCRdb calls TRBD2, which cannot be checked without DNA. Germline-derived CDR1 and CDR2 are SGHTA and FQGTGA. The CDR3 contains 16 residues. The CDR3 loop is CASSLTSGGSTGELFF.

The gene calls are TRBV5-6 and TRBJ1-5; the TCRdb D gene call, TRBD1, has no DNA to confirm it. CDR1 and CDR2 (germline): SGHDT, YYEEEE. The CDR3 has 14 amino acids. CDR3 in amino acids: CASSLRTGGQPQHF.